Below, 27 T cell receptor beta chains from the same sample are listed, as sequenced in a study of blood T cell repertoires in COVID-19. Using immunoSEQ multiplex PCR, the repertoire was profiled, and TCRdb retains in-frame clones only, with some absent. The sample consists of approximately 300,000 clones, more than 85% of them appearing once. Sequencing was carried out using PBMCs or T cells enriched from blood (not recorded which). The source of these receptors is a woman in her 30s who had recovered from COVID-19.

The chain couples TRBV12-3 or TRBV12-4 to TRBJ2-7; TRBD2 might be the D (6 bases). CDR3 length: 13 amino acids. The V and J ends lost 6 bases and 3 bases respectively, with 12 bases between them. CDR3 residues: CASRTGAGYEQYF. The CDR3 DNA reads TGTGCCAGCAGGACGGGAGCCGGCTACGAGCAGTACTTC.

CDR3 coding DNA: TGCGCCAGCAGCCAAGACGAGTCCAGGACTAGCGGCTACGAGCAGTACTTC. This sequence encodes CASSQDESRTSGYEQYF. The V and J genes are TRBV4-1 and TRBJ2-7; 10 bases match TRBD2. CDR3 length equals 17 residues. Germline CDR1 and CDR2: MGHRA and YSYEKL. J lost 3 bases, V lost 0 bases, and 8 bases had no gene match.

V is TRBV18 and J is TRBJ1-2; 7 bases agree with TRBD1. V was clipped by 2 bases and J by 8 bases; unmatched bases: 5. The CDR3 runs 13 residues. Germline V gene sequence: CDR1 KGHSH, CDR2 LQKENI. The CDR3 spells CASSPTGELGYTF. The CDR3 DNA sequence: TGTGCCAGCTCACCAACAGGGGAATTAGGCTACACCTTC.

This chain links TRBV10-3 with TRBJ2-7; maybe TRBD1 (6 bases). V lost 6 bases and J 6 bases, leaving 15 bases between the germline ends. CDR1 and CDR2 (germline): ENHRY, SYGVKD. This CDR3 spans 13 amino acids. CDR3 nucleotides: TGTGCCATCAGCGGGGCAGGGGTTGGCGAGCAGTACTTC. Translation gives CAISGAGVGEQYF.

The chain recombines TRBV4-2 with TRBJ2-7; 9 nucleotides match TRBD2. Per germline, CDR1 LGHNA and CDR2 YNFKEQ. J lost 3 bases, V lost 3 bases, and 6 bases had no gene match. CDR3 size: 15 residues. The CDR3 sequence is CASSHAGGGGYEQYF. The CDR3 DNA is TGTGCCAGCAGCCACGCGGGGGGGGGTGGCTACGAGCAGTACTTC.

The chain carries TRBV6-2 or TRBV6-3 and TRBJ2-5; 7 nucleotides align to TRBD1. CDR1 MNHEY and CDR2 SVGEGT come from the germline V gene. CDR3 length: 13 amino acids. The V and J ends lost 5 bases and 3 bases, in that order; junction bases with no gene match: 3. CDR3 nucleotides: TGTGCCAGCAGTCGACAGGGAAAAGAGACCCAGTACTTC. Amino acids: CASSRQGKETQYF.

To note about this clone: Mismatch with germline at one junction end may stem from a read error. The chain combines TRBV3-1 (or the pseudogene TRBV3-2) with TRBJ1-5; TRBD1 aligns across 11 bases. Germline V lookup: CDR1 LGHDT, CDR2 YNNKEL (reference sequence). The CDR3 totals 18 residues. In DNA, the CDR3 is TGTCCCAGCACCAATCCGGGACAGGGGGGGGAGGGCAATCAGCCCCAGCATTTT. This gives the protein CPSTNPGQGGEGNQPQHF.

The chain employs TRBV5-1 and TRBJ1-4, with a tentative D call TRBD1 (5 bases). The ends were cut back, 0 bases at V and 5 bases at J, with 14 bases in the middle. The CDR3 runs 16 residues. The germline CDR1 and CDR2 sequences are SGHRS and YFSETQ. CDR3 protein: CASSLGQGGGNEKLFF. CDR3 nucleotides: TGCGCCAGCAGCTTGGGGCAGGGTGGAGGGAATGAAAAACTGTTTTTT.

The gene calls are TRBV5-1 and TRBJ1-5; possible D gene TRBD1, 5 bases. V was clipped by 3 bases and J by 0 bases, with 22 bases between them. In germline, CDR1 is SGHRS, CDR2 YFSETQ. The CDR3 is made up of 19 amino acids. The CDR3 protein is CASSSSGQPPYYSNQPQHF. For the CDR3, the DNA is TGCGCCAGCAGCTCTTCAGGGCAACCTCCTTATTATAGCAATCAGCCCCAGCATTTT.

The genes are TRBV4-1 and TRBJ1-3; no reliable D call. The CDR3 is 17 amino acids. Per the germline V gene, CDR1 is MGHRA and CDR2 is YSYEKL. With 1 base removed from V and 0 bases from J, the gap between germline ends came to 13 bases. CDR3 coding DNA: TGCGCCAGCAGCCAAGTCTATAGGCGGAACTCTGGAAACACCATATATTTT. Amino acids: CASSQVYRRNSGNTIYF.

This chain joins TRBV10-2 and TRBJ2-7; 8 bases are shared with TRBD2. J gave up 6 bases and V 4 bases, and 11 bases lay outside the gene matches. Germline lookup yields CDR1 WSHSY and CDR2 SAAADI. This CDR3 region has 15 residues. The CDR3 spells CASSVKQTSAPEQYF. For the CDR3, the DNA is TGCGCCAGCAGTGTAAAACAGACTAGCGCGCCCGAGCAGTACTTC.

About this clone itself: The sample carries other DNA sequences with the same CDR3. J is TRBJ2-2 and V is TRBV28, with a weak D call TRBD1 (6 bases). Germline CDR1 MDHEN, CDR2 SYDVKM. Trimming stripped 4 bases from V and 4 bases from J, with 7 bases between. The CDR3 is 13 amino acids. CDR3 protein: CASSSRGTGELFF. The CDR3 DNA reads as TGTGCCAGCAGTTCCAGGGGCACCGGGGAGCTGTTTTTT.

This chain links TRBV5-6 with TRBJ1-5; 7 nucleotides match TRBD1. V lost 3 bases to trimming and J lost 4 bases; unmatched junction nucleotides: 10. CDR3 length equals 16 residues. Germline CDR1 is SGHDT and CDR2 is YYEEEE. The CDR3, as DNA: TGTGCCAGCAGCTACAGGGGAAATTGGGGGAATCAGCCCCAGCATTTT. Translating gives CASSYRGNWGNQPQHF.

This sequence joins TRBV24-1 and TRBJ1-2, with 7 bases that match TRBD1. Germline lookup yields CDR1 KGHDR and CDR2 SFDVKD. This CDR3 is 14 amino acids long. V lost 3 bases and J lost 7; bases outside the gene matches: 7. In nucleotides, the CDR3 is TGTGCCACCAGTGATCCTTCACAGGGGAGTGGCTACACCTTC. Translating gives CATSDPSQGSGYTF.

The CDR3: CASSSRQGSNSPLHF. The CDR3 DNA follows: TGTGCCAGCAGCTCCAGACAGGGGAGTAATTCACCCCTCCACTTT. The chain is built from TRBV5-5 and TRBJ1-6, with TRBD1 matching 8 bases. Germline-derived CDR1 and CDR2 are SGHKS and YYEKEE (reference sequence). The V segment lost 3 bases and the J segment 6 bases; nucleotides outside the gene matches: 5. There are 15 residues in the CDR3. The whole variable domain, remainder taken from reference TRBV5-5 and TRBJ1-6, is DAGVTQSPTHLIKTRGQQVTLRCSPISGHKSVSWYQQVLGQGPQFIFQYYEKEERGRGNFPDRFSARQFPNYSSELNVNALLLGDSALYLCASSSRQGSNSPLHFGNGTRLTVT.

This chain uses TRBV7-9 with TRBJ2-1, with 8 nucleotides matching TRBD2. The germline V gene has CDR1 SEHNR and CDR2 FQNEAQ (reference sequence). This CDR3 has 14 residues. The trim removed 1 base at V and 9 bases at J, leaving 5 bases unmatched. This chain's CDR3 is CASSLGTSQVEQFF. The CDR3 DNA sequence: TGTGCCAGCAGCTTAGGGACTAGCCAGGTTGAGCAGTTCTTC.

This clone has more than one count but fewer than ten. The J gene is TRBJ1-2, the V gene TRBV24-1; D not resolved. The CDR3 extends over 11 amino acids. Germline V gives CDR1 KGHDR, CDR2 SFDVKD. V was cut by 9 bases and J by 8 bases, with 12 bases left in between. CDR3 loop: CATAGLRGYTF. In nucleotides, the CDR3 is TGTGCCACCGCAGGACTTCGGGGCTACACCTTC.

The CDR3 region is CASSSTGRSTIYF. CDR3 sequence (DNA): TGTGCCAGCAGTTCTACAGGCAGGAGCACCATATATTTT. V gene TRBV28 combines with J gene TRBJ1-3; D might be TRBD1 (5 bases). The ends were cut back, 4 bases at V and 9 bases at J, with 13 bases in the middle. The CDR3 contains 13 residues. Germline values: CDR1 MDHEN, CDR2 SYDVKM.

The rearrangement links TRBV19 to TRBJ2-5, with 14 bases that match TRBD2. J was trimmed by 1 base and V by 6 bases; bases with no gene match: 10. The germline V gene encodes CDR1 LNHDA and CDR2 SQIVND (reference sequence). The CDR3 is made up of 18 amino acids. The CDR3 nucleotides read TGTGCCAGTAGACCACCGGGACTAGCGGGAGAAGCCCAAGAGACCCAGTACTTC. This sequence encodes CASRPPGLAGEAQETQYF. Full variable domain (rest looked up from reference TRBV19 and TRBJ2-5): DGGITQSPKYLFRKEGQNVTLSCEQNLNHDAMYWYRQDPGQGLRLIYYSQIVNDFQKGDIAEGYSVSREKKESFPLTVTSAQKNPTAFYLCASRPPGLAGEAQETQYFGPGTRLLVL.

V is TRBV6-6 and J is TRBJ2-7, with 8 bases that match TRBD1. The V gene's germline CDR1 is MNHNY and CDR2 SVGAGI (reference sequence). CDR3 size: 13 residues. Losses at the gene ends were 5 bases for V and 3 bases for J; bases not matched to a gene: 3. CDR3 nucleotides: TGTGCCAGCAGTATACAGGGGGGCTACGAGCAGTACTTC. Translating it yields CASSIQGGYEQYF.

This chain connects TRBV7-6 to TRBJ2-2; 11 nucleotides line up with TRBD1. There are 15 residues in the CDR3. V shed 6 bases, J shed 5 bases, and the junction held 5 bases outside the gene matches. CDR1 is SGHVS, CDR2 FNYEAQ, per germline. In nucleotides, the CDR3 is TGTGCCAGCAGGCGGACAGGGGGCGCGACCGGGGAGCTGTTTTTT. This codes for CASRRTGGATGELFF.

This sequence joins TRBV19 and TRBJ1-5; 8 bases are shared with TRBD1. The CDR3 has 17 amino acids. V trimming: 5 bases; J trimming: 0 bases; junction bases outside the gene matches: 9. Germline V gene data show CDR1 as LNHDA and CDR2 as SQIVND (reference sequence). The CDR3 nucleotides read TGTGCCAGTAGTCGCTCCGGGACAGGCTATAGCAATCAGCCCCAGCATTTT. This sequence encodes CASSRSGTGYSNQPQHF.

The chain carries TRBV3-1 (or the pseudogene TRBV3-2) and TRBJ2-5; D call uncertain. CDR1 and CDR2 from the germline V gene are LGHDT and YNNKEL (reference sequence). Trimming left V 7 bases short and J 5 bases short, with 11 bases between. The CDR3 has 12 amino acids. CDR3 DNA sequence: TGTGCCAGCAACCGTGAGATGGAGACCCAGTACTTC. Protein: CASNREMETQYF.

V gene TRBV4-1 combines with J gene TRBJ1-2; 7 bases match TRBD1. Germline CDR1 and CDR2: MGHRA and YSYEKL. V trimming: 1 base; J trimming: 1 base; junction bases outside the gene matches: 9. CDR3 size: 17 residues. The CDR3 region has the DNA TGCGCCAGCAGCCAAGCCCTGGGGACAGACGATAACTATGGCTACACCTTC. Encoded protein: CASSQALGTDDNYGYTF.

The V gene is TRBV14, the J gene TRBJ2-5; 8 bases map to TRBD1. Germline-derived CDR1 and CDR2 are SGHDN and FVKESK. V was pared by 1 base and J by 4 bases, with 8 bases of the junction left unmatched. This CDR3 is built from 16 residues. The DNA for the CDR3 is TGTGCCAGCAGCCAAGGAGTTAGGACAGGGTCAGAGACCCAGTACTTC. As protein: CASSQGVRTGSETQYF.

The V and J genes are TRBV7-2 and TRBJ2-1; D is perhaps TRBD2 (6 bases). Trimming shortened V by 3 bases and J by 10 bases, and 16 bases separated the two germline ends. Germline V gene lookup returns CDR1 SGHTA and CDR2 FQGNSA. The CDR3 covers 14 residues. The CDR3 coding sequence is TGTGCCAGCAGCTTCTCCGGGACTCCCAAAGAGCAGTTCTTC. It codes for CASSFSGTPKEQFF.

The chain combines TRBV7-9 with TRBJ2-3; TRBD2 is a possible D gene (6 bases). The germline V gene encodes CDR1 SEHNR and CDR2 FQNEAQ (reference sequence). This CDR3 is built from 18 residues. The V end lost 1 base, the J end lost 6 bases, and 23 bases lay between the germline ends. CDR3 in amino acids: CASSLVRDFYSRRDTQYF. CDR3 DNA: TGTGCCAGCAGCTTAGTGCGGGACTTCTATTCCCGCAGGGATACGCAGTATTTT. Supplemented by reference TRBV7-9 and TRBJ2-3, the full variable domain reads DTGVSQNPRHKITKRGQNVTFRCDPISEHNRLYWYRQTLGQGPEFLTYFQNEAQLEKSRLLSDRFSAERPKGSFSTLEIQRTEQGDSAMYLCASSLVRDFYSRRDTQYFGPGTRLTVL.